Shown below are 25 T cell receptor beta chains from a single sample sequenced in a study of blood T cell repertoires in COVID-19. Profiled with immunoSEQ multiplex PCR; TCRdb holds only in-frame clones, not every one. The profile shows roughly 190,000 clones, around 85% of them singletons. Sequenced: peripheral blood. The receptors derive from a man aged 30 to 45 with acute or convalescent COVID-19.

In DNA form, the CDR3 reads TGTGCTCTGGGGAGGGTCCACGAGCAGTACTTC. This codes for CALGRVHEQYF. The chain combines TRBV28 with TRBJ2-7; TRBD2 matches at 7 bases. The germline gives CDR1 MDHEN, CDR2 SYDVKM. The CDR3 length is 11 residues.

This clone was observed a single time. The chain uses TRBV12-2 and TRBJ2-1; the DNA was not used to check the table's D call, TRBD2. TRBV12-2 constitutes a pseudogene. The CDR3 has 16 amino acids. CDR3 sequence (DNA): TGTGCAAGTCGCCACCCTTCCGAGACTAGCGTCTGTGAGCAGTTCTTC. Translated: CASRHPSETSVCEQFF.

V is TRBV4-2 and J is TRBJ2-1, with 10 bases lining up with TRBD2. The CDR3 runs 14 residues. Germline CDR1 LGHNA, CDR2 YNFKEQ. The V and J ends lost 6 bases and 7 bases, in that order; junction bases with no gene match: 6. The CDR3 loop is CASSYTSGTNEQFF. The CDR3 DNA reads TGTGCCAGCAGTTACACTAGCGGGACTAATGAGCAGTTCTTC.

The V call is TRBV18, the J call TRBJ1-1; TRBD1 might be the D (6 bases). Germline lookup yields CDR1 KGHSH and CDR2 LQKENI. V lost 4 bases and J 2 bases, leaving 8 bases between the germline ends. The CDR3 sequence is 13 residues long. The CDR3 nucleotides are TGTGCCAGCTCACTGGGACATAACACTGAAGCTTTCTTT. Residues: CASSLGHNTEAFF.

The chain is built from TRBV28 and TRBJ2-1; D might be TRBD2 (5 bases). Germline CDR1 MDHEN, CDR2 SYDVKM. V gave up 7 bases and J gave up 0 bases, with 16 bases separating them. The CDR3 spans 16 residues. The CDR3 loop reads CASIGSLGSSYNEQFF. For the CDR3, the DNA is TGTGCCAGCATTGGCAGCCTGGGGAGCTCCTACAATGAGCAGTTCTTC.

This clone was seen repeatedly, ten times or more. The V gene is TRBV4-1, the J gene TRBJ1-1, with D tentatively TRBD1 (6 bases). The V and J ends lost 0 bases and 4 bases respectively, with 9 bases between them. The CDR3 is made up of 14 amino acids. Germline V gene data show CDR1 as MGHRA and CDR2 as YSYEKL. In nucleotides, the CDR3 is TGCGCCAGCAGCCAAGATTGGGGGCCCACTGAAGCTTTCTTT. Its translation: CASSQDWGPTEAFF.

The V call is TRBV7-9, the J call TRBJ1-6; D is uncertain. V lost 3 bases and J lost 13, with 13 bases in between. CDR1 and CDR2 from the germline V gene are SEHNR and FQNEAQ (reference sequence). The CDR3 covers 13 residues. The CDR3 loop reads CASSFSGPAPLHF. DNA for the CDR3: TGTGCCAGCAGCTTTTCAGGCCCGGCGCCCCTCCACTTT. Based on the CDR3 plus reference TRBV7-9 and TRBJ1-6, the full variable domain is DTGVSQNPRHKITKRGQNVTFRCDPISEHNRLYWYRQTLGQGPEFLTYFQNEAQLEKSRLLSDRFSAERPKGSFSTLEIQRTEQGDSAMYLCASSFSGPAPLHFGNGTRLTVT.

The chain combines TRBV19 with TRBJ2-3; the match to TRBD1 covers 8 bases. The germline V gene encodes CDR1 LNHDA and CDR2 SQIVND (reference sequence). V lost 5 bases, J lost 2 bases, and 6 bases stayed unmatched. The CDR3 consists of 15 residues. As DNA, the CDR3 is TGTGCCAGTAGTGTCAGACAGGGGACCACAGATACGCAGTATTTT. Translation: CASSVRQGTTDTQYF.

V and J are TRBV9 and TRBJ2-7; 11 nucleotides align to TRBD2. Germline values: CDR1 SGDLS, CDR2 YYNGEE. The CDR3 is 15 residues long. V was clipped by 4 bases and J by 2 bases; unmatched bases: 5. In DNA form, the CDR3 reads TGTGCCAGCAGCCAACTAGCGGGAGTCACCTACGAGCAGTACTTC. This translates into CASSQLAGVTYEQYF.

A few counts support this clone. The rearrangement joins TRBV5-1 to TRBJ2-1; tentatively, D is TRBD1 (6 bases). V was pared by 2 bases and J by 4 bases, with 10 bases between. This CDR3 contains 14 residues. Looked up from germline, CDR1 is SGHRS and CDR2 is YFSETQ. The CDR3 loop is CASSLGDNYNEQFF. As DNA, the CDR3 is TGCGCCAGCAGCTTAGGGGACAATTACAATGAGCAGTTCTTC.

The chain is built from TRBV27 and TRBJ2-7; 10 nucleotides agree with TRBD2. The CDR3 runs 15 residues. Germline loops: CDR1 MNHEY, CDR2 SMNVEV (reference sequence). The V segment lost 0 bases and the J segment 2 bases; nucleotides outside the gene matches: 1. As DNA, the CDR3 is TGTGCCAGCAGTTTATCTCTAGCGGGGGCCTACGAGCAGTACTTC. Protein product: CASSLSLAGAYEQYF.

The table lists this clone with a count of one. This rearrangement joins TRBV12-5 to TRBJ1-6, with D possibly being TRBD1 (6 bases). CDR3 length equals 14 residues. V shed 1 base and J shed 9 bases, with 10 bases lying between them. The germline V gene has CDR1 LGHNT and CDR2 FRNRAP. The CDR3 is CASGLGQEPSPLHF. CDR3 DNA: TGTGCTAGTGGTTTGGGACAGGAGCCTTCACCCCTCCACTTT.

The chain combines TRBV30 with TRBJ2-7, with D possibly being TRBD2 (5 bases). There are 16 residues in the CDR3. V dropped 5 bases and J dropped 2 bases, with 22 bases sitting between them. CDR1 and CDR2 from the germline V gene are GTSNPN and SVGIG (reference sequence). The CDR3 nucleotides are TGTGCCTGGTCGATACTCCTCGCGGGCCCCACCTACGAGCAGTACTTC. Residues: CAWSILLAGPTYEQYF.

The chain uses TRBV6-5 and TRBJ1-1; 9 bases are a match to TRBD1. The CDR3 is 14 amino acids. Trimming cost V 6 bases and J 2 bases; bases outside gene matches: 4. Germline lookup yields CDR1 MNHEY and CDR2 SVGAGI. This CDR3 reads CASRVTGGNTEAFF. Written as DNA, the CDR3 is TGTGCCAGCAGAGTGACAGGGGGAAACACTGAAGCTTTCTTT.

The chain employs TRBV19 and TRBJ1-5, with 9 bases fitting TRBD1. Per the germline V gene, CDR1 is LNHDA and CDR2 is SQIVND (reference sequence). The trim removed 5 bases at V and 0 bases at J, leaving 8 bases unmatched. The CDR3 contains 17 residues. The CDR3 region has the DNA TGTGCCAGTAGTGCACAACAGGGGGCGCGTAGCAATCAGCCCCAGCATTTT. Residues: CASSAQQGARSNQPQHF.

This sequence joins TRBV5-1 and TRBJ2-5; 7 bases match TRBD1. The CDR3 spans 12 residues. V lost 7 bases, J lost 5 bases, and 5 bases stayed unmatched. CDR1 SGHRS and CDR2 YFSETQ come from the germline V gene. DNA for the CDR3: TGCGCCAGCCGACAGGGAATGGAGACCCAGTACTTC. Its protein is CASRQGMETQYF.

The rearrangement links TRBV2 to TRBJ1-5; D not certain. CDR3 length: 16 amino acids. The germline V gene encodes CDR1 SNHLY and CDR2 FYNNEI. Trimming took 0 bases from V and 2 from J, leaving 11 bases between them. CDR3 nucleotides: TGTGCCAGCAGTGAAGCTGGGAGAAGGGGCAATCAGCCCCAGCATTTT. This translates into CASSEAGRRGNQPQHF.

This chain connects TRBV28 to TRBJ2-3; no clear D gene. Germline CDR1 and CDR2: MDHEN and SYDVKM. With 4 bases removed from V and 4 bases from J, the gap between germline ends came to 15 bases. There are 15 residues in the CDR3. Here the CDR3 DNA reads TGTGCCAGCAGTTCCCCCAGGCTGGGTGCAGATACGCAGTATTTT. Its protein product is CASSSPRLGADTQYF.

The chain recombines TRBV28 with TRBJ2-7; D might be TRBD2 (7 bases). Trimming cost V 10 bases and J 2 bases, with 18 bases left between them. Germline CDR1 and CDR2: MDHEN and SYDVKM. The CDR3 extends over 14 amino acids. The CDR3 region has the DNA TGTGCCACCACCCGAGGGGGGGCCCCCTACGAGCAGTACTTC. Protein product: CATTRGGAPYEQYF.

The chain carries TRBV10-3 and TRBJ2-3; TRBD2 matches at 8 bases. J was trimmed by 2 bases and V by 6 bases; bases with no gene match: 1. Germline lookup yields CDR1 ENHRY and CDR2 SYGVKD. The CDR3 runs 13 residues. CDR3 region: CAISGLATDTQYF. The CDR3 nucleotides are TGTGCCATCAGCGGACTAGCCACAGATACGCAGTATTTT.

This sequence joins TRBV28 and TRBJ2-1; D call uncertain. Trimming cost V 7 bases and J 0 bases, with 10 bases left between them. The germline V gene encodes CDR1 MDHEN and CDR2 SYDVKM. The CDR3 contains 14 residues. In nucleotides, the CDR3 is TGTGCCAGCAATCAGGATAGCTCCTACAATGAGCAGTTCTTC. As protein: CASNQDSSYNEQFF.

The V and J genes are TRBV4-1 and TRBJ2-1; 12 bases align to TRBD2. The CDR3 length is 14 residues. Trimming took 4 bases from V and 7 from J; bases not matched to a gene: 2. The germline V gene has CDR1 MGHRA and CDR2 YSYEKL. CDR3 sequence (DNA): TGCGCCAGCAGCCCTGGACTAGCGGGAAATGAGCAGTTCTTC. Its translation is CASSPGLAGNEQFF.

The rearrangement uses TRBV29-1 and TRBJ1-2; D is possibly TRBD1 (6 bases). CDR1 and CDR2 (germline): SQVTM, ANQGSEA. Trimming took 0 bases from V and 4 from J, leaving 15 bases between them. This CDR3 contains 15 residues. CDR3: CSVEEGASGGYGYTF. The CDR3 nucleotides are TGCAGCGTTGAAGAGGGGGCCTCTGGGGGCTATGGCTACACCTTC.

V and J are TRBV5-1 and TRBJ2-4; TRBD2 matches at 8 bases. The CDR3 loop spans 16 amino acids. V shed 5 bases, J shed 10 bases, and the junction held 17 bases outside the gene matches. CDR1 SGHRS and CDR2 YFSETQ come from the germline V gene. Written as DNA, the CDR3 is TGCGCCAGCAGAACCACGGCGGGGGGCCTCCGTGATATTCAGTACTTC. This codes for CASRTTAGGLRDIQYF.

The V gene is TRBV3-1 (or the pseudogene TRBV3-2), the J gene TRBJ2-2, with a weak D call TRBD1 (6 bases). Looked up from germline, CDR1 is LGHDT and CDR2 is YNNKEL (reference sequence). Between the trimmed V and J ends, which lost 0 bases and 12 bases, there was a span of 14 bases. The CDR3 covers 14 residues. The CDR3 protein is CASSQDMSQGKLFF. In DNA, the CDR3 is TGTGCCAGCAGCCAAGATATGAGTCAGGGGAAGCTGTTTTTT.